These 26 T cell receptor beta chains were sequenced from one sample in a study of cytomegalovirus exposure and HLA in healthy donors. PCR involved 60 Vbeta and 13 Jbeta primers. Profiled with immunoSEQ multiplex PCR; TCRdb holds only in-frame clones, not every one. Seen here are 80,000 or so clones, 75% to 85% observed once, and the top ten hold 3% to 3.5%. Sequencing was done on a sample of PBMCs. These receptors were collected from a man aged 40-49 years in good health and CMV-seronegative.

V and J are TRBV9 and TRBJ1-3, with D unresolved. CDR1 SGDLS and CDR2 YYNGEE come from the germline V gene. This CDR3 has 14 residues. V lost 1 base and J lost 2, with 7 bases in between. In DNA, the CDR3 is TGTGCCAGCAGCGTACCGTCCCCTGGAAACACCATATATTTT. It codes for CASSVPSPGNTIYF.

The chain recombines TRBV6-5 with TRBJ2-2, with a tentative D call TRBD1 (6 bases). The CDR3 is 16 residues long. The germline V gene has CDR1 MNHEY and CDR2 SVGAGI. The V and J ends lost 2 bases and 1 base respectively, with 11 bases between them. CDR3 nucleotides: TGTGCCAGCAGTTACGGCGTGGGACAGAACACCGGGGAGCTGTTTTTT. Translating it yields CASSYGVGQNTGELFF.

The V and J genes are TRBV5-5 and TRBJ1-1; a weak D match, TRBD1 (6 bases). Trimming left V 2 bases short and J 5 bases short, with 19 bases between. The germline gives CDR1 SGHKS, CDR2 YYEKEE (reference sequence). This CDR3 has 16 amino acids. The CDR3 region is CASSFQASGERTEAFF. The CDR3 nucleotides read TGTGCCAGCAGCTTCCAGGCGTCAGGGGAAAGGACTGAAGCTTTCTTT.

A remark on this clone: Its ends do not fully match the called genes, so a read error is possible. The chain is built from TRBV7-9 and TRBJ1-4; 7 bases align to TRBD1. The CDR3 loop spans 14 amino acids. Germline values: CDR1 SEHNR, CDR2 FQNEAQ (reference sequence). The CDR3 loop reads CSSSPTGKGEKLFF. CDR3 nucleotides: TGTTCCAGCAGCCCGACAGGGAAAGGTGAAAAACTGTTTTTT.

The chain couples TRBV6-1 to TRBJ1-6; D remains ambiguous. Germline CDR1 reads MNHNS; CDR2 reads SASEGT. V shed 0 bases and J shed 6 bases, with 9 bases lying between them. The CDR3 loop spans 15 amino acids. The CDR3 DNA follows: TGTGCCAGCAGTGAAGCGTGGGCAAGTAATTCACCCCTCCACTTT. Translating gives CASSEAWASNSPLHF.

The table lists this clone with a count of one. This chain links TRBV19 with TRBJ1-1, with D possibly TRBD1 on 6 matching bases. V was pared by 2 bases and J by 2 bases, with 15 bases between. The CDR3 consists of 16 residues. Germline V CDR1 and CDR2: LNHDA, SQIVND (reference sequence). CDR3 coding DNA: TGTGCCAGTAGTATAATGGGGGGCGGGAGCAACACTGAAGCTTTCTTT. Residues: CASSIMGGGSNTEAFF. The full variable domain, in which reference TRBV19 and TRBJ1-1 provide the parts outside the CDR3, is DGGITQSPKYLFRKEGQNVTLSCEQNLNHDAMYWYRQDPGQGLRLIYYSQIVNDFQKGDIAEGYSVSREKKESFPLTVTSAQKNPTAFYLCASSIMGGGSNTEAFFGQGTRLTVV.

In this sample, this clone turned up a few times. The chain employs TRBV2 and TRBJ1-5, with 7 bases that match TRBD1. The CDR3 sequence is 16 residues long. From germline, CDR1 is SNHLY and CDR2 FYNNEI. J gave up 2 bases and V 3 bases, and 7 bases lay outside the gene matches. CDR3 sequence reads: CASSEEGAYGNQPQHF. As DNA, the CDR3 is TGTGCCAGCAGTGAGGAGGGGGCGTATGGCAATCAGCCCCAGCATTTT.

This chain connects TRBV6-4 to TRBJ2-1, with 8 bases identical to TRBD2. The junction had 18 bases not matched to a gene; V was cut back by 5 bases and J by 9 bases. This CDR3 is built from 17 residues. CDR1 is MRHNA and CDR2 is SNTAGT in the germline V gene. CDR3 sequence (DNA): TGTGCCAGCAGTCCCGGGGCGGGGGGTCTTCTACCGGGTGAGCAGTTCTTC. Protein: CASSPGAGGLLPGEQFF.

The chain has TRBV28 and TRBJ1-4, with a weak D call TRBD1 (5 bases). V dropped 2 bases and J dropped 9 bases, with 13 bases sitting between them. This CDR3 spans 14 amino acids. CDR1 is MDHEN and CDR2 is SYDVKM in the germline V gene. Written as DNA, the CDR3 is TGTGCCAGCAGTTTAGGACATCTATCCCAAAAACTGTTTTTT. This sequence encodes CASSLGHLSQKLFF. The variable domain in full, with the rest retrieved from reference TRBV28 and TRBJ1-4, is DVKVTQSSRYLVKRTGEKVFLECVQDMDHENMFWYRQDPGLGLRLIYFSYDVKMKEKGDIPEGYSVSREKKERFSLILESASTNQTSMYLCASSLGHLSQKLFFGSGTQLSVL.

The V gene is TRBV25-1, the J gene TRBJ2-7; D call uncertain. Between the trimmed V and J ends, which lost 4 bases and 4 bases, there was a span of 20 bases. The V gene's germline CDR1 is MGHDK and CDR2 SYGVNS. This CDR3 is built from 16 residues. CDR3 residues: CASSGSSLTLLYEQYF. CDR3 DNA: TGTGCCAGCAGTGGGTCCAGCCTGACTCTACTTTACGAGCAGTACTTC.

CDR3 DNA sequence: TGTGCCAGCAGCTTTTTTAGTTCGGAGGGGACTGAAGCTTTCTTT. Its protein product is CASSFFSSEGTEAFF. The genes are TRBV13 and TRBJ1-1, with a tentative D call TRBD1 (5 bases). The length of the CDR3 is 15 residues. Trimming pared 3 bases from V and 5 bases from J, leaving 16 bases between. Germline V gene lookup returns CDR1 PRHDT and CDR2 FYEKMQ (reference sequence). Full variable domain (missing parts from reference TRBV13 and TRBJ1-1): AAGVIQSPRHLIKEKRETATLKCYPIPRHDTVYWYQQGPGQDPQFLISFYEKMQSDKGSIPDRFSAQQFSDYHSELNMSSLELGDSALYFCASSFFSSEGTEAFFGQGTRLTVV.

The J gene is TRBJ2-1, the V gene TRBV9, with TRBD2 matching over 9 bases. Germline CDR1 reads SGDLS; CDR2 reads YYNGEE. The V segment lost 3 bases and the J segment 8 bases; nucleotides outside the gene matches: 6. The CDR3 is 14 amino acids. CDR3 loop: CASSAGLALHEQFF. The DNA for the CDR3 is TGTGCCAGCAGCGCGGGACTAGCCCTGCATGAGCAGTTCTTC.

This clone has just one count. The rearrangement uses TRBV4-3 and TRBJ1-1, with 9 bases lining up with TRBD1. Germline trimming cut 1 base from V and 5 bases from J; bases unmatched to any gene: 8. This CDR3 region has 16 residues. Germline CDR1 LGHNA, CDR2 YSLEER. The CDR3 nucleotides are TGCGCCAGCAGCCAAGGCCAGGGACAGGGAAGGACTGAAGCTTTCTTT. This encodes CASSQGQGQGRTEAFF.

The V and J genes are TRBV7-9 and TRBJ1-1, with D possibly TRBD1 on 5 matching bases. This CDR3 has 15 residues. The V gene lost 5 bases and the J gene lost 1 base, with 14 bases spanning the gap. Germline V gene data show CDR1 as SEHNR and CDR2 as FQNEAQ (reference sequence). The CDR3 reads CASSAQDMGNTEAFF. CDR3 DNA: TGTGCCAGCAGCGCCCAGGACATGGGGAACACTGAAGCTTTCTTT.

This clone was seen more than once but under ten times. The chain carries TRBV4-2 and TRBJ2-3, with 8 bases fitting TRBD2. V lost 0 bases to trimming and J lost 1 base; unmatched junction nucleotides: 0. The length of the CDR3 is 15 residues. CDR1 LGHNA and CDR2 YNFKEQ come from the germline V gene. Written as DNA, the CDR3 is TGTGCCAGCAGCCAAGATAGCGGGGGCACAGATACGCAGTATTTT. Its translation is CASSQDSGGTDTQYF.

J is TRBJ1-2 and V is TRBV9, with D unclear. The CDR3 runs to 14 residues. Germline-derived CDR1 and CDR2 are SGDLS and YYNGEE. The ends were cut back, 4 bases at V and 4 bases at J, with 14 bases in the middle. Written as DNA, the CDR3 is TGTGCCAGCAGCCCCTCCCCAGGTGGCTATGGCTACACCTTC. This translates into CASSPSPGGYGYTF. The entire variable domain, with the rest obtained from reference TRBV9 and TRBJ1-2, is as follows: DSGVTQTPKHLITATGQRVTLRCSPRSGDLSVYWYQQSLDQGLQFLIQYYNGEERAKGNILERFSAQQFPDLHSELNLSSLELGDSALYFCASSPSPGGYGYTFGSGTRLTVV.

The chain uses TRBV4-1 and TRBJ1-6; no clear D. This CDR3 is built from 15 residues. The germline V gene has CDR1 MGHRA and CDR2 YSYEKL. V gave up 1 base and J gave up 9 bases, with 13 bases separating them. The CDR3 region is CASSQGATSFSPLHF. CDR3 sequence (DNA): TGCGCCAGCAGCCAAGGGGCGACATCTTTTTCACCCCTCCACTTT.

This chain connects TRBV30 to TRBJ2-2; D may be TRBD1 (6 bases). Looked up from germline, CDR1 is GTSNPN and CDR2 is SVGIG (reference sequence). This CDR3 contains 15 residues. The V end was cut by 4 bases, the J end by 9 bases, with 21 bases between. The CDR3 region is CAWIDGQPNPWELFF. In DNA, the CDR3 is TGTGCCTGGATCGACGGACAGCCAAACCCCTGGGAGCTGTTTTTT.

The J gene is TRBJ1-2, the V gene TRBV27; TRBD1 aligns across 12 bases. Germline V gene data show CDR1 as MNHEY and CDR2 as SMNVEV (reference sequence). The CDR3 extends over 18 amino acids. J lost 7 bases, V lost 0 bases, and 12 bases had no gene match. The CDR3 is CASSLSPGTGDRGLGYTF. The CDR3 region has the DNA TGTGCCAGCAGTTTATCCCCCGGAACCGGGGACAGGGGGCTTGGCTACACCTTC.

The chain uses TRBV2 and TRBJ1-1; TRBD1 aligns across 8 bases. With V trimmed by 8 bases and J by 0 bases, 5 bases remained unmatched. Germline CDR1 and CDR2: SNHLY and FYNNEI. The CDR3 has 14 residues. The CDR3 is CASPGQALNTEAFF. CDR3 DNA sequence: TGTGCCAGCCCGGGACAGGCTTTGAACACTGAAGCTTTCTTT.

The rearrangement links TRBV9 to TRBJ1-4; 7 nucleotides agree with TRBD1. The length of the CDR3 is 14 residues. Germline values: CDR1 SGDLS, CDR2 YYNGEE. J lost 7 bases, V lost 1 base, and 4 bases had no gene match. As DNA, the CDR3 is TGTGCCAGCAGCGTAACCTCAGGGGGTGAAAAACTGTTTTTT. It codes for CASSVTSGGEKLFF.

The gene calls are TRBV4-1 and TRBJ1-1; the D gene is possibly TRBD1 (5 bases). The CDR3 extends over 16 amino acids. CDR1 is MGHRA, CDR2 YSYEKL, per germline. Trimming cost V 7 bases and J 4 bases, with 22 bases left between them. CDR3 nucleotide sequence: TGCGCCAGCAACCCCACCGGGACTTTATATCGCACTGAAGCTTTCTTT. Translated, it gives CASNPTGTLYRTEAFF.

V is TRBV5-4 and J is TRBJ2-7; 8 positions match TRBD1. The V gene's germline CDR1 is SGHNT and CDR2 YYREEE (reference sequence). CDR3 length: 15 residues. V was clipped by 4 bases and J by 3 bases; unmatched bases: 9. CDR3 loop: CASSPRTGIVYEQYF. CDR3 nucleotides: TGTGCCAGCAGCCCCAGGACAGGGATCGTCTACGAGCAGTACTTC.

The rearrangement links TRBV7-9 to TRBJ1-5; TRBD1 might be the D (6 bases). The CDR3 has 19 amino acids. The V and J ends lost 6 bases and 3 bases respectively, with 27 bases between them. CDR1 is SEHNR, CDR2 FQNEAQ, per germline (reference sequence). CDR3 bases: TGTGCCAGCAGGCTTCCGGGACAAACCCTACTAGGGGACAATCAGCCCCAGCATTTT. It codes for CASRLPGQTLLGDNQPQHF.

The chain is built from TRBV29-1 and TRBJ2-2, with a weak D call TRBD2 (6 bases). The CDR3 spans 15 residues. Germline V CDR1 and CDR2: SQVTM, ANQGSEA. V was pared by 5 bases and J by 1 base, with 14 bases between. Here the CDR3 DNA reads TGCAGCGTTCTCAAGGGCGGGGTGAACACCGGGGAGCTGTTTTTT. It encodes CSVLKGGVNTGELFF.

The chain carries TRBV7-9 and TRBJ2-5; TRBD2 matches at 11 bases. The CDR3 is made up of 16 amino acids. Per the germline V gene, CDR1 is SEHNR and CDR2 is FQNEAQ (reference sequence). The junction had 6 bases not matched to a gene; V was cut back by 2 bases and J by 4 bases. CDR3 nucleotides: TGTGCCAGCAGCTTATTGCTAGCGGGGGGTTCAGAGACCCAGTACTTC. Translation gives CASSLLLAGGSETQYF.